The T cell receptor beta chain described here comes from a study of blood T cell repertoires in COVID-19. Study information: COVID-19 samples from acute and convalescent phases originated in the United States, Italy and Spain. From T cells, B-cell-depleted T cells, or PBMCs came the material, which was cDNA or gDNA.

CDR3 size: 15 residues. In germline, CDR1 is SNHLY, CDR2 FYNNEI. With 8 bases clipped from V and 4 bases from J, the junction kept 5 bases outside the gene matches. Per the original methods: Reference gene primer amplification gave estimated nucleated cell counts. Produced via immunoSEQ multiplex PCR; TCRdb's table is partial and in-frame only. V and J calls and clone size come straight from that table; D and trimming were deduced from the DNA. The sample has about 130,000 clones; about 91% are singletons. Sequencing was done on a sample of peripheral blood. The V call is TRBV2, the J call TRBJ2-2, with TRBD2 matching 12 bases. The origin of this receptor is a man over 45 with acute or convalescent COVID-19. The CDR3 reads CASGLAGLVTGELFF. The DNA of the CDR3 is TGTGCCAGCGGACTAGCGGGATTAGTCACCGGGGAGCTGTTTTTT.